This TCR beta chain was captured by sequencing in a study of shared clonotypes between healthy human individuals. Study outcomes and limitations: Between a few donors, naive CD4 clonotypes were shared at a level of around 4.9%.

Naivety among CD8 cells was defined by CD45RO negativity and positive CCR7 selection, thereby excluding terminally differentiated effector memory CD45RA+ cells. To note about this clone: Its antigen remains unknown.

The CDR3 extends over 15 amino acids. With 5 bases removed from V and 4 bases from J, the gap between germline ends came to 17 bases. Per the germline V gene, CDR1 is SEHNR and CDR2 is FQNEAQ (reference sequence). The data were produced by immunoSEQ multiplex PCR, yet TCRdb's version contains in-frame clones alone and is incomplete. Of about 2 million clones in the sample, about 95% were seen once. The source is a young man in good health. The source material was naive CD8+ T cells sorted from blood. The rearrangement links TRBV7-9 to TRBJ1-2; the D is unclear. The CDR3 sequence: CASSPGDGVLYGYTF. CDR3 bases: TGTGCCAGCAGCCCAGGAGACGGGGTACTCTATGGCTACACCTTC.